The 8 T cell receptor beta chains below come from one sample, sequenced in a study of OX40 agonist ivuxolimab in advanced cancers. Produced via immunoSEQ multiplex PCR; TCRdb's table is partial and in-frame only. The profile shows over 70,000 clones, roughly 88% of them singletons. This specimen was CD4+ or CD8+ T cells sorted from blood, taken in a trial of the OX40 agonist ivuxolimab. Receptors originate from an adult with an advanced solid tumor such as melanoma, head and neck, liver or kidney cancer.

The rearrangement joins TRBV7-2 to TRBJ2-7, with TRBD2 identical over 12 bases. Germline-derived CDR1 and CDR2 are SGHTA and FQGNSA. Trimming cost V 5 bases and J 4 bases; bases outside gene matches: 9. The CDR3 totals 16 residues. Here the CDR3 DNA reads TGTGCCAGCAGCCCGGCCCCGGGACTAGCGGGTTACGAGCAGTACTTC. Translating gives CASSPAPGLAGYEQYF.

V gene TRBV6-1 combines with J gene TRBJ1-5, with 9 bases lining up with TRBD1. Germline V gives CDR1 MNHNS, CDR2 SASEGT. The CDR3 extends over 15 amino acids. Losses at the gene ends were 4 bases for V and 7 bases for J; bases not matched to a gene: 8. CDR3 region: CASSAPGQGGQPQHF. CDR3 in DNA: TGTGCCAGCAGTGCCCCGGGACAGGGAGGACAGCCCCAGCATTTT.

CDR3 in DNA: TGCGCCAGCAGTCACCGGCGGACTAACACTGAAGCTTTCTTT. This translates into CASSHRRTNTEAFF. This chain links TRBV23-1 with TRBJ1-1; D unclear. TRBV23-1 has ORF status, its function being uncertain. Trimming left V 3 bases short and J 2 bases short, with 10 bases between. The length of the CDR3 is 14 residues.

The CDR3 DNA is TGCGCCAGCAGCTTGGCCCGGACAAACTTCAACGAGCAGTACTTC. Amino acids: CASSLARTNFNEQYF. The chain is built from TRBV5-1 and TRBJ2-7; possible D gene TRBD1, 5 bases. Trimming stripped 0 bases from V and 5 bases from J, with 15 bases between. The CDR3 covers 15 residues. Germline values: CDR1 SGHRS, CDR2 YFSETQ.

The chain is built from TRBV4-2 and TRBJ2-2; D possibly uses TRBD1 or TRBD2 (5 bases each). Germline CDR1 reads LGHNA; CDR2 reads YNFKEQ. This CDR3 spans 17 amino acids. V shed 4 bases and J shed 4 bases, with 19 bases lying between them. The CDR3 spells CASSRGTGASSTGELFF. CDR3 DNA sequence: TGTGCCAGCAGCCGCGGAACCGGGGCCTCGAGCACCGGGGAGCTGTTTTTT.

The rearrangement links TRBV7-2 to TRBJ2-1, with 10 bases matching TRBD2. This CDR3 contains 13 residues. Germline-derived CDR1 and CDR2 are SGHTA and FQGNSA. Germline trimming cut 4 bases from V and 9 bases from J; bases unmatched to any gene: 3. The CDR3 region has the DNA TGTGCCAGCAGCTCCCGGACTAGCGGTGAGCAGTTCTTC. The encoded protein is CASSSRTSGEQFF.

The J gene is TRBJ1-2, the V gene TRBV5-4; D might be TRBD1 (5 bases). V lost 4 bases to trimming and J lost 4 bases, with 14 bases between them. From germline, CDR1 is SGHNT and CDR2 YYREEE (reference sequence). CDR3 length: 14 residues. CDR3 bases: TGTGCCAGCAGCAGGATAGGACAAGGCTATGGCTACACCTTC. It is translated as CASSRIGQGYGYTF. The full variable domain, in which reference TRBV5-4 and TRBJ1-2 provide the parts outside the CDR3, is ETGVTQSPTHLIKTRGQQVTLRCSSQSGHNTVSWYQQALGQGPQFIFQYYREEENGRGNFPPRFSGLQFPNYSSELNVNALELDDSALYLCASSRIGQGYGYTFGSGTRLTVV.

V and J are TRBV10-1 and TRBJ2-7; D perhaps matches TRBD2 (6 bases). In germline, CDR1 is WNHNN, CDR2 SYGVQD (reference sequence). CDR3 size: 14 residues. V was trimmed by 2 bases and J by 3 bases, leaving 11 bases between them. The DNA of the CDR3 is TGCGCCAGCAGTGAGGGTGGGACTGGCTACGAGCAGTACTTC. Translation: CASSEGGTGYEQYF.